This TCR beta chain stems from a study of chemoradiotherapy in HPV16-positive cancers (dated by TCRdb to the early 2020s). At the level of the whole study: Functional T-cell assays on cells from a couple of HPV16-positive patients defined candidate HPV-specific T-cell clones and common TCR motifs. The study set out to ask whether T-cell immunity against the HPV oncoproteins E6 and E7 changes over the course of chemoradiotherapy and whether that immunity affects survival. The candidate HPV-specific TCRs and motifs were subsequently tracked in TCR repertoires obtained from roughly 85 patients with HPV-related cancers. Overall study outcomes, separate from this receptor: Only a couple of HPV16-positive patients were used to derive the functional definition of HPV-specific T cells, and the survival association was reported for HPV16-positive patients. Improved recurrence-free survival in HPV16-positive patients was associated with expansion of HPV-responsive T cells during chemoradiotherapy. Expansion of candidate HPV-specific clones and E7-related TCR motifs was observed in the tumor microenvironment during treatment, whereas no such expansion was observed for non-HPV-specific T cells.

Repertoires were sampled multiple times during chemoradiotherapy, which allowed clonal expansion in the tumor microenvironment to be followed. To prepare the library, the immunoSEQ multiplex PCR assay was applied. TCRdb re-hosts the immuneACCESS table, in-frame sequences only. Its copies lack some clones; in the studies checked, an unresolved V gene accounts for under half of them, and the cause for the rest is not known. This sample gives 9,500 to 15,000 clones in total; 81% of them show up just once. Under 1.2% of the sample lies in the top ten. About this clone itself: Its antigen has not been determined. No qualities accompany the bases; no much larger clone lies one base away.

The CDR3, cysteine through phenylalanine, is 14 amino acids long. The kept DNA is CDR3 alone, 42 bases in frame from the first base. Ends trimmed: V by 5 bases, J by 5 bases; bases unmatched to a gene: 9. From a lookup of the germline V gene, CDR1 and CDR2 are ENHRY and SYGVKD. Sampling was performed from a patient who underwent chemoradiotherapy. The sequence derives from a human donor with HPV-associated anogenital cancer. Recombination linked TRBV10-3 to TRBJ2-7; 7 of the junction bases match TRBD1. The CDR3 protein sequence reads: CAISLTGFVHEQYF. At the DNA level, the sequence is TGTGCCATCAGTTTGACAGGGTTTGTCCACGAGCAGTACTTC.